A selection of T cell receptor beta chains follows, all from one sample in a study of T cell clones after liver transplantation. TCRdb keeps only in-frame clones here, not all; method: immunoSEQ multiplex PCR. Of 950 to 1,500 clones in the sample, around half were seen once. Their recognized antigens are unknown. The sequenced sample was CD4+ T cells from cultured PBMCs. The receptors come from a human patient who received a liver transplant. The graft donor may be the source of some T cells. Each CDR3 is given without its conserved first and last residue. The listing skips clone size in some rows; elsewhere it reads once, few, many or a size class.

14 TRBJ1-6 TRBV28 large ASRPRGAEYNSPLH
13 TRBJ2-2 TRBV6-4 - ASSRTSGDTGELF
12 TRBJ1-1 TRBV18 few ASSSQGENTEAF
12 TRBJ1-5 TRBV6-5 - ASSRDNSNQPQH
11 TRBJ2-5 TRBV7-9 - ASSRGNQETQY
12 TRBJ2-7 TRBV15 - ATSREGGSYEQY
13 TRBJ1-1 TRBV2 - ASSEALGYYSEAF
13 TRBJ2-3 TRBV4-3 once ASSLPRSGIDTQY
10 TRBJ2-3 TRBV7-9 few ASSVDSRLQY
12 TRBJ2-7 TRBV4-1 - ASSQDTGIRGQY
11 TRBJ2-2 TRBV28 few ASRMGGTGELF
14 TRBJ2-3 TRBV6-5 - ASSLDVTGGADTQY
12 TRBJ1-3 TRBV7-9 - ASSFDHSGNTIY
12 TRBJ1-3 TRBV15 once ATSRVGFGNTIY
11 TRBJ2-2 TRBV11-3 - ASSLSRTGELF
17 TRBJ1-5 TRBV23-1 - ASSQSVGGRWQYNQPQH
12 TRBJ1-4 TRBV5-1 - ASSLRDRGEKLF
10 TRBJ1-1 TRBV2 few ASSRQYTEAF
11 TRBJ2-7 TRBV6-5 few ASSRDSTYEQY
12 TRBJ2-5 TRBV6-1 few ASRGVSGAKTQY
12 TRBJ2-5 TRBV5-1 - ASSLGAGKETQY
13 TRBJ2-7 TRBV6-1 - ASSSGTPGGYEQY
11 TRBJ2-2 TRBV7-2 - ASTFRGTGELF
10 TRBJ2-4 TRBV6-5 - ASSGDSTIQY
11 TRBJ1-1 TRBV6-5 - ASSSAWDREAF
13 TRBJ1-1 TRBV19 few ASSPRQIMNTEAF
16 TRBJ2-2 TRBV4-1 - ASSQEWPGLGNTGELF
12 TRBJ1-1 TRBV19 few ASSLYRGNTEAF
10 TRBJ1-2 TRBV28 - ASSGRVYGYT
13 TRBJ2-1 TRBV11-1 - ASSLGRGPYNEQF
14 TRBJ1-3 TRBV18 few ASSPVAASSGNTIY
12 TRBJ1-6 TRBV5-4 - ASSSDRESSPPH
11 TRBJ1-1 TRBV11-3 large ASGRGRNTEAF
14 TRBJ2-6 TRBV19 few ASSIGDRFGANVLT
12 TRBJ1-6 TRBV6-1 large ASSERILSSPLH
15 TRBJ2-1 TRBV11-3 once ASSLGTSGTAYNEQF
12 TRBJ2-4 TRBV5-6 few ASSPWRSGGAGY
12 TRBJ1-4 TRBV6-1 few ASKTGATNEKLF
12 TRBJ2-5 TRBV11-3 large ASSLDPGGQTQY
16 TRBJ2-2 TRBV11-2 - ASSLEWTGTDNTGELF
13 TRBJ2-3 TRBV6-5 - ASRESGRAGDTQY
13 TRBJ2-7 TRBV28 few ASSTRTGGSYEQY
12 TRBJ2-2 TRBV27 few ASRRSGSTGELF
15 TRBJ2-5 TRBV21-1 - ASSKGGTGGVEETQY
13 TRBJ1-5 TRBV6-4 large ASSSTGRGNQPQH
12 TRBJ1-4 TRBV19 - ASTLRARSEKLF
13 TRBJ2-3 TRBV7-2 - ASSPSRDRQDTQY
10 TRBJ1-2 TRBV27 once ASSRQGNGYT
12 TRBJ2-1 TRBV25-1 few ATEDRTSGNEQF
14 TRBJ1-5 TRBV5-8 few ASSLVLGVSNQPQH
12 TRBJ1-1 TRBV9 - ASSKGDWGTEAF
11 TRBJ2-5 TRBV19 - ASSFGDQETQY
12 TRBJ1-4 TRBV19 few ASSILPTNEKLF
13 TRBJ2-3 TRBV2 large ASRDPREWADTQY